A few counts support the clone carrying this T cell receptor (beta chain). Stated time point: patch test 2, 6 weeks after DPC sensitization. Described treatment: therapeutic diphenylcyclopropenone sensitization with weekly scalp DPC. Individual cDNA molecules (in the library) carried attached unique molecular identifiers. TCRdb itself ran the RACE reads through MiXCR, one entry per CDR3 protein. Seen here are tens of thousands of distinct CDR3 sequences, 8.5% to 9.5% observed once, and the top ten hold roughly 6.6%. This entry belongs to a study of human T cells and chemical hapten exposure. Overall study context: Patients were given diphenylcyclopropenone on the scalp weekly across the roughly 25-week study.

The specimen comprised whole blood, sampled in connection with sensitization to the hapten diphenylcyclopropenone (DPC). The origin of this receptor is a man aged 25-40 years with alopecia areata. Some clones in this sample may be carry-over from other donors' samples.

The CDR3 DNA follows: TGTGCCAGCAGCCTCAGTGAGGGTTCACCCCTCCACTTT. It specifies CASSLSEGSPLHF. The chain has TRBV7-9 and TRBJ1-6; D not resolved. The V gene's germline CDR1 is SEHNR and CDR2 FQNEAQ (reference sequence). The CDR3 runs 13 residues. V dropped 5 bases and J dropped 9 bases, with 11 bases sitting between them.